This T cell receptor (beta chain) was retrieved from a study of T cell repertoires in cytomegalovirus infection. Study-level information: An indication of both CMV infection and matching HLA type came from public TCR beta signatures.

TCRdb passed the reads through MiXCR, listing each CDR3 protein once. The table lists about 250,000 distinct CDR3 sequences, approximately 7% of them singletons. Many counts were recorded for this clonotype. In germline, CDR1 is SGHTA, CDR2 FQGNSA. Trimming removed 2 bases from V and 4 bases from J, with 20 bases in between. The CDR3 runs 17 residues. The specimen sequenced was PBMCs. This clonotype originated in a human donor in good health (CMV status not recorded). Some clones in this sample may be carry-over from other donors' samples. The chain couples TRBV7-2 to TRBJ2-5; D might be TRBD2 (7 bases). CDR3 sequence reads: CASSLIWSTGGRETQYF. The CDR3 coding sequence is TGTGCCAGCAGCTTAATTTGGAGTACGGGGGGCCGAGAGACCCAGTACTTC.